A single sample gave rise to the 15 T cell receptor beta chains below, sequenced in a study of OX40 agonist ivuxolimab in advanced cancers. Measured with immunoSEQ multiplex PCR; TCRdb has only the in-frame clones, and not every one. The sample shows more than 85,000 clones, about four fifths of them seen only once. The sequencing used CD4+ or CD8+ T cells sorted from blood, collected in a trial of the OX40 agonist ivuxolimab. The receptors originated from an adult with an advanced solid tumor such as melanoma, head and neck, liver or kidney cancer.

V is TRBV28 and J is TRBJ2-6; the match to TRBD1 covers 7 bases. Germline V gene data show CDR1 as MDHEN and CDR2 as SYDVKM. This CDR3 contains 18 residues. The trim removed 6 bases at V and 2 bases at J, leaving 13 bases unmatched. CDR3 residues: CASSPIGDSPAGANVLTF. In DNA, the CDR3 is TGTGCCAGCAGCCCTATCGGGGACAGCCCGGCTGGGGCCAACGTCCTGACTTTC.

The gene calls are TRBV30 and TRBJ1-6, with D maybe TRBD1 (5 bases). There are 15 residues in the CDR3. V was trimmed by 0 bases and J by 10 bases, leaving 16 bases between them. Germline CDR1 is GTSNPN and CDR2 is SVGIG (reference sequence). The CDR3 DNA is TGTGCCTGGAGTGTACGAGCAGGGCGAGACTCACCCCTCCACTTT. Its protein is CAWSVRAGRDSPLHF.

The genes are TRBV19 and TRBJ1-2, with 10 bases aligning to TRBD1. V trimming: 8 bases; J trimming: 7 bases; junction bases outside the gene matches: 10. The germline V gene encodes CDR1 LNHDA and CDR2 SQIVND (reference sequence). The CDR3 totals 14 residues. The CDR3 DNA follows: TGTGCCAGTGCTTTCCCGGGACAGGGGTCTGGCTACACCTTC. This codes for CASAFPGQGSGYTF.

The chain links TRBV4-2 to TRBJ1-1; TRBD1 is a possible D gene (5 bases). Trimming shortened V by 4 bases and J by 4 bases, and 16 bases separated the two germline ends. The CDR3 length is 15 residues. Germline CDR1 is LGHNA and CDR2 is YNFKEQ. CDR3 in amino acids: CASSRPSGGVTEAFF. The DNA for the CDR3 is TGTGCCAGCAGCCGCCCCTCGGGGGGGGTCACTGAAGCTTTCTTT.

The chain has TRBV6-4 and TRBJ2-1; 8 positions agree with TRBD2. The CDR3 has 15 residues. Germline trimming cut 8 bases from V and 6 bases from J; bases unmatched to any gene: 12. CDR1 is MRHNA, CDR2 SNTAGT, per germline. Here the CDR3 DNA reads TGTGCCAGCTCGCCGGGGGGGGCCTCAAGCAATGAGCAGTTCTTC. Encoded protein: CASSPGGASSNEQFF.

In regard to this clone: The junction shows a germline mismatch at one end, possibly a read error. The chain joins TRBV6-5 to TRBJ1-5; TRBD1 is a possible D gene (5 bases). Germline CDR1 is MNHEY and CDR2 is SVGAGI. The CDR3 has 13 amino acids. The chain's CDR3 is CASRRGSHQPQHF. CDR3 DNA: TGTGCCAGCAGAAGGGGTAGCCATCAGCCCCAGCATTTT.

This sequence joins TRBV5-1 and TRBJ2-7, with D unresolved. The CDR3 runs to 14 residues. Trimming shortened V by 0 bases and J by 7 bases, and 14 bases separated the two germline ends. Per germline, CDR1 SGHRS and CDR2 YFSETQ. The CDR3 reads CASSLALDLGEQYF. In DNA, the CDR3 is TGCGCCAGCAGCTTGGCCCTAGACTTGGGGGAGCAGTACTTC.

The chain uses TRBV18 and TRBJ2-1; unclear D gene. CDR3 length: 15 amino acids. Germline assignment: CDR1 KGHSH and CDR2 LQKENI. Trimming removed 2 bases at V and 1 base at J, with 9 bases between. The CDR3 is CASSPARISYNEQFF. The CDR3 DNA sequence: TGTGCCAGCTCACCAGCCCGGATATCCTACAATGAGCAGTTCTTC.

The chain has TRBV18 and TRBJ1-5; D is perhaps TRBD1 (6 bases). V was trimmed by 4 bases and J by 4 bases, leaving 14 bases between them. This CDR3 contains 15 residues. Germline CDR1 KGHSH, CDR2 LQKENI. The CDR3 coding sequence is TGTGCCAGCTCACTTAAAGGGGGGAGGAATCAGCCCCAGCATTTT. Its protein is CASSLKGGRNQPQHF.

The genes are TRBV6-5 and TRBJ2-1, with D possibly being TRBD2 (5 bases). The CDR3 has 13 residues. Germline CDR1 is MNHEY and CDR2 is SVGAGI. Between the trimmed V and J ends, which lost 5 bases and 4 bases, there was a span of 9 bases. CDR3 residues: CASSRTDYNEQFF. CDR3 nucleotides: TGTGCCAGCAGTCGGACTGATTACAATGAGCAGTTCTTC.

The chain uses TRBV5-4 and TRBJ2-5; the D is unclear. V was clipped by 2 bases and J by 1 base, with 0 bases between them. This CDR3 comprises 11 residues. CDR1 SGHNT and CDR2 YYREEE come from the germline V gene (reference sequence). CDR3 nucleotides: TGTGCCAGCAGCTTCCAAGAGACCCAGTACTTC. Protein sequence: CASSFQETQYF.

The chain uses TRBV9 and TRBJ1-1, with no clear D. This CDR3 has 13 residues. The germline V gene encodes CDR1 SGDLS and CDR2 YYNGEE. Deletions cut 2 bases from V and 4 bases from J, with 9 bases between. Here the CDR3 reads CASSVTLGTEAFF. CDR3 nucleotide sequence: TGTGCCAGCAGCGTGACTTTAGGCACTGAAGCTTTCTTT.

The V and J genes are TRBV14 and TRBJ1-2; unclear D gene. The CDR3 has 15 amino acids. Looked up from germline, CDR1 is SGHDN and CDR2 is FVKESK. Trimming cost V 0 bases and J 4 bases, with 12 bases left between them. The chain's CDR3 is CASSQERLGGYGYTF. Written as DNA, the CDR3 is TGTGCCAGCAGCCAAGAGAGACTGGGAGGCTATGGCTACACCTTC.

This chain connects TRBV18 to TRBJ2-2, with TRBD1 as a possible D gene (6 bases). The CDR3 runs to 15 residues. From germline, CDR1 is KGHSH and CDR2 LQKENI. V gave up 1 base and J gave up 6 bases, with 12 bases separating them. CDR3 DNA: TGTGCCAGCTCACCACAGGGGGTTTTTGCCGGGGAGCTGTTTTTT. This encodes CASSPQGVFAGELFF.

On this clone itself: The sample carries other DNA sequences with the same CDR3. The chain has TRBV28 and TRBJ1-2, with 8 nucleotides matching TRBD1. CDR1 MDHEN and CDR2 SYDVKM come from the germline V gene. CDR3 length: 13 amino acids. After removal of 4 bases from V and 8 bases from J, the junction contained 6 bases not matched to a gene. This CDR3 reads CASSSQGARGYTF. The CDR3 nucleotides read TGTGCCAGCAGTTCTCAGGGGGCTCGGGGCTACACCTTC.